This TCR beta chain was captured in a study of T-cell reconstitution after alpha-beta-depleted transplantation in children. Overall study results and limits: It was newly produced T cells that mostly accounted for T-cell counts and diversity one year after transplant. Expanded graft clones numbering several hundred reportedly gave rise to alpha-beta T cells about two months after transplant.

Unique molecular identifiers were used in preparing the TCRbeta library. TCRdb called the PCR reads again in MiXCR, with one record for every CDR3 protein. The table lists approximately 350,000 distinct CDR3 sequences, about 17% of them singletons. The V and J ends lost 5 bases and 0 bases respectively, with 17 bases between them. The CDR3 has 17 amino acids. Germline V CDR1 and CDR2: SGHVS, FNYEAQ. This clonotype showed up just a few times. Its matching antigen is unknown. Sequencing used PBMCs, mostly from graft donor cells, obtained 360 days after TCRalphabeta/CD19-depleted stem cell transplant. The J gene is TRBJ2-1, the V gene TRBV7-6; D possibly corresponds to TRBD2 (5 bases). The sequence was collected from a male patient aged 2-10 years who had a stem cell transplant for acute lymphoblastic leukemia, so the T cells may come from the graft donor. The chain's CDR3 is CASSPEDGVSSYNEQFF. The CDR3 DNA is TGTGCCAGCAGCCCTGAGGACGGGGTAAGCTCCTACAATGAGCAGTTCTTC. The whole variable domain, remainder taken from reference TRBV7-6 and TRBJ2-1, is GAGVSQSPRYKVTKRGQDVALRCDPISGHVSLYWYRQALGQGPEFLTYFNYEAQQDKSGLPNDRFSAERPEGSISTLTIQRTEQRDSAMYRCASSPEDGVSSYNEQFFGPGTRLTVL.